The T cell receptor (beta chain) described here comes from a study of cytomegalovirus exposure and HLA in healthy donors. V shed 5 bases and J 6 bases; nucleotides not matched to a gene: 9. Germline CDR1 reads MDHEN; CDR2 reads SYDVKM. The CDR3 has 15 amino acids. When sampled, the donors appeared nominally healthy, though they likely had unrecorded immune exposures. Study conclusions and caveats: The study flagged approximately 180 TCR beta chains as cytomegalovirus-associated.

PCR primers comprised 60 Vbeta and 13 Jbeta primers. Sequenced by immunoSEQ multiplex PCR; TCRdb stores in-frame clones only, minus some. Recorded for this sample: about 130,000 clones. On this clone: Its antigen remains unknown.

The sequence was collected from a woman in her 40s in good health and CMV-seropositive. This chain joins TRBV28 and TRBJ2-1; TRBD2 aligns across 8 bases. Sequenced: PBMCs. The CDR3 DNA is TGTGCCAGCAGTCAAACGGGACTAGAAAGCAATGAGCAGTTCTTC. Amino acid sequence: CASSQTGLESNEQFF.